This T cell receptor (beta chain) was sequenced for a study of CD8+ T cells in alopecia areata. Across the study: A regimen of oral tofacitinib, 5 to 10 mg twice daily, was given to treated patients.

This sample's treatment: oral pan-JAK inhibitor, 5-10 mg twice daily. Extracted RNA was reverse transcribed into cDNA, the sequencing template. Profiling relied on immunoSEQ multiplex PCR, and the TCRdb table lists in-frame clones only, not all of them. Of more than 150,000 clones detected, 40% to 65% appear once; the ten largest clones hold roughly 9.1%. Findings and limits, study-wide: Many expanded lesional clones persisted in scalp and blood during tofacitinib treatment. Among the 100 top clones, expanded CD8+ clones, like scalp clonality, were significantly decreased by tofacitinib.

The germline V and J ends were trimmed by 5 bases and 5 bases, with 18 bases remaining between them. Germline assignment: CDR1 MNHEY and CDR2 SMNVEV (reference sequence). The CDR3 is 15 residues long. This clone turned up a few times. Its antigen is not identified. Here the sequenced sample was CD8+ T cells sorted from blood, taken around week 52, from a patient treated with tofacitinib. The source of this sequence is a human donor with alopecia areata. V gene TRBV27 combines with J gene TRBJ1-1; no clear D. CDR3 DNA: TGTGCCAGCAGTCTTCGCTGGGCGCTTGGGACTGAAGCTTTCTTT. Its protein product is CASSLRWALGTEAFF.